This T cell receptor beta chain appears in the sequencing data of a study of T cell responses to AZD1222 COVID-19 vaccine. The protocol was immunoSEQ multiplex PCR, while the TCRdb copy is restricted to in-frame clones and leaves out a portion. The sample contains around 160,000 clones, about nine tenths of which appear only once. Study outcomes and limitations: Spike regions recognized by vaccine-associated CD4 TCRs spanned the protein, led by 160-218 and 743-854. The breadth and depth of Spike-specific TCRs increased once two AZD1222 doses had been given. Baseline serostatus was positive in only a handful of AZD1222 recipients.

Comments on this clone: Its specificity is not known.

The clonotype was recovered from an adult in good health. The material was peripheral blood, obtained on day 0 of MenACWY control vaccination.

Here the CDR3 reads CATQDRARYTF. CDR3 sequence (DNA): TGTGCCACCCAGGACAGGGCCCGCTACACCTTC. This sequence joins TRBV10-3 and TRBJ1-2; 8 bases map to TRBD1. The CDR3 length is 11 residues. With V trimmed by 10 bases and J by 9 bases, 7 bases remained unmatched. Germline assignment: CDR1 ENHRY and CDR2 SYGVKD.